This TCR beta chain was sequenced during a study of T cell responses to AZD1222 COVID-19 vaccine. General study results and limits: Of the AZD1222 recipients, only 5 to 7 were seropositive at baseline.

Assay used: immunoSEQ multiplex PCR; TCRdb lists only in-frame clones, some missing. Of 150,000 or so clones detected, 90% to 95% appear once; the ten largest clones hold over 3%. There are 13 residues in the CDR3. Germline V gene data show CDR1 as MNHEY and CDR2 as SVGAGI. With 5 bases removed from V and 4 bases from J, the gap between germline ends came to 9 bases. A remark on this clone: Its antigen is unidentified.

The source is an adult who received the AZD1222 COVID-19 vaccine. The specimen comprised peripheral blood, sampled 28 days after the second AZD1222 dose. The genes are TRBV6-5 and TRBJ2-1; D is ambiguous. CDR3 sequence reads: CASSPGGYNEQFF. As DNA, the CDR3 is TGTGCCAGCAGTCCAGGCGGTTACAATGAGCAGTTCTTC.